Given below is one T cell receptor beta chain in context. These data belong to a study of blood T cell repertoires in COVID-19. Study information: Acute-phase and convalescent COVID-19 samples originated in the United States, Italy and Spain. T cells, B-cell-depleted T cells, or PBMCs supplied cDNA or gDNA.

Per the authors' pipeline: Reference gene primers were amplified, and this amplification served to estimate nucleated cell counts. The repertoire was sequenced with immunoSEQ multiplex PCR; TCRdb's copy has only in-frame clones and lacks some. From that table come the V and J calls and clone size; the DNA was used to work out D and trimming. The data show fewer than 65,000 clones, with about 88% seen just once and under 4.5% held by the top ten. The germline V gene has CDR1 SGHVS and CDR2 FQNEAQ. Trimming took off 5 bases at V and 2 bases at J, with 14 bases between the two ends. The CDR3 length is 15 residues.

The sequence derives from a human donor in a cohort sampled during active COVID-19. Sequenced sample: peripheral blood. V gene TRBV7-8 combines with J gene TRBJ2-3; D possibly corresponds to TRBD1 (6 bases). CDR3 sequence (DNA): TGTGCCAGCAGCCGTGGGGCAGGGGACACAGATACGCAGTATTTT. Translation gives CASSRGAGDTDTQYF.